The 14 T cell receptor beta chains below come from one sample, sequenced in a study of CD8+CD57+ T cells in acquired aplastic anemia. TCR beta VDJ and CDR3 profiling used genomic DNA as template. TCRdb passed the reads through MiXCR, listing each CDR3 protein once. The sample has 150,000 or so distinct CDR3 sequences, about 45% seen once. The authors sequenced patients whose flow cytometry had shown CD8+CD57+ cell expansion. Sequencing was performed on sorted CD4+, CD8+, or CD8+CD57+ T cells (not recorded which) from PBMCs. These receptors were collected from a human donor with aplastic anemia.

This clonotype was counted only a few times. The rearrangement joins TRBV14 to TRBJ2-7; no clear D gene. The germline V and J ends were trimmed by 2 bases and 3 bases, with 14 bases remaining between them. Germline V gene sequence: CDR1 SGHDN, CDR2 FVKESK. The CDR3 is made up of 15 amino acids. CDR3 bases: TGTGCCAGCAGCCAATCGGCCCCAACAATCTACGAGCAGTACTTC. The encoded protein is CASSQSAPTIYEQYF.

This clonotype was counted many times. This CDR3 reads CASSLAAATFYEQYF. CDR3 in DNA: TGTGCCAGCAGCTTAGCGGCAGCGACTTTTTACGAGCAGTACTTC. This sequence joins TRBV7-9 and TRBJ2-7, with D unclear. Germline CDR1 reads SEHNR; CDR2 reads FQNEAQ (reference sequence). V lost 0 bases and J lost 4, with 13 bases in between. The CDR3 has 15 residues. The entire variable domain, with the rest obtained from reference TRBV7-9 and TRBJ2-7, is as follows: DTGVSQNPRHKITKRGQNVTFRCDPISEHNRLYWYRQTLGQGPEFLTYFQNEAQLEKSRLLSDRFSAERPKGSFSTLEIQRTEQGDSAMYLCASSLAAATFYEQYFGPGTRLTVT.

In its sample, this clonotype was seen many times. The chain has TRBV14 and TRBJ2-1; 10 nucleotides match TRBD1. Germline CDR1 SGHDN, CDR2 FVKESK. The CDR3 has 16 amino acids. V lost 5 bases to trimming and J lost 7 bases; unmatched junction nucleotides: 11. This chain's CDR3 is CASSSMGDRGWNEQFF. In nucleotides, the CDR3 is TGTGCCAGCAGCTCAATGGGGGACAGGGGCTGGAATGAGCAGTTCTTC.

At least ten counts were recorded for this clonotype. The rearrangement links TRBV4-1 to TRBJ1-2, with a possible D match to TRBD1 (6 bases). CDR1 MGHRA and CDR2 YSYEKL come from the germline V gene. Trimming stripped 3 bases from V and 3 bases from J, with 17 bases between. This CDR3 has 16 amino acids. The CDR3 region has the DNA TGCGCCAGCAGCCACACACAGGGACTGAGCGACTATGGCTACACCTTC. Protein: CASSHTQGLSDYGYTF.

The V gene is TRBV5-1, the J gene TRBJ2-7, with TRBD2 matching over 9 bases. The CDR3 sequence is 15 residues long. The germline gives CDR1 SGHRS, CDR2 YFSETQ. V shed 0 bases, J shed 4 bases, and the junction held 5 bases outside the gene matches. The CDR3 reads CASSLDGSGSYEQYF. CDR3 DNA sequence: TGCGCCAGCAGCTTGGATGGTAGCGGGAGTTACGAGCAGTACTTC.

The chain links TRBV19 to TRBJ2-1, with no clear D. The germline V gene has CDR1 LNHDA and CDR2 SQIVND (reference sequence). This CDR3 has 13 residues. With 0 bases removed from V and 9 bases from J, the gap between germline ends came to 9 bases. The DNA of the CDR3 is TGTGCCAGTAGTATAGATCTGGCAGGTGAGCAGTTCTTC. Encoded protein: CASSIDLAGEQFF.

Ten or more counts support this clonotype. The rearrangement links TRBV19 to TRBJ2-1; 9 nucleotides line up with TRBD2. J gave up 3 bases and V 3 bases, and 6 bases lay outside the gene matches. Germline V gives CDR1 LNHDA, CDR2 SQIVND (reference sequence). This CDR3 spans 16 amino acids. The CDR3 region has the DNA TGTGCCAGTAGTATCGCGGCGGGAGGGTACTACAATGAGCAGTTCTTC. Translating it yields CASSIAAGGYYNEQFF.

The rearrangement uses TRBV11-1 and TRBJ2-7; D is unclear. The V and J ends lost 5 bases and 5 bases respectively, with 13 bases between them. Germline loops: CDR1 SGHAT, CDR2 FQDESV (reference sequence). The CDR3 covers 13 residues. CDR3 protein: CASSLGRADEQYF. CDR3 nucleotide sequence: TGTGCCAGCAGCCTCGGCCGGGCGGACGAGCAGTACTTC.

The chain combines TRBV7-9 with TRBJ1-1; the D gene is possibly TRBD1 (6 bases). The ends were cut back, 5 bases at V and 5 bases at J, with 21 bases in the middle. Germline V gene sequence: CDR1 SEHNR, CDR2 FQNEAQ (reference sequence). CDR3 length equals 16 residues. The CDR3 DNA is TGTGCCAGCAGCCCCACGGGGGCAGGACGATCAACTGAAGCTTTCTTT. Translated, it gives CASSPTGAGRSTEAFF.

This clonotype was recorded at least ten times. The rearrangement joins TRBV20-1 to TRBJ1-2, with TRBD1 matching over 8 bases. This CDR3 region has 12 residues. From germline, CDR1 is DFQATT and CDR2 SNEGSKA (reference sequence). V gave up 6 bases and J gave up 6 bases; unmatched junction bases: 6. This chain's CDR3 is CSATDRANGYTF. The CDR3 nucleotides read TGCAGTGCAACGGACAGGGCCAATGGCTACACCTTC.

Details on this clonotype: A clone one base away is much larger, so this may be a read error. The chain joins TRBV6-2 or TRBV6-3 to TRBJ2-7; 11 positions match TRBD1. Germline CDR1 reads MNHEY; CDR2 reads SVGEGT. The CDR3 consists of 15 residues. DNA of the CDR3: TGTGCCAGCAGTCAAGCCGGACAGGGGGCCACCGAGCGGTACTTC. This gives the protein CASSQAGQGATERYF.

For the CDR3, the DNA is TGTGCCAGCAGTTACTCCCCCAGACAGGGGGCTGGGAACACTGAAGCTTTCTTT. The encoded protein is CASSYSPRQGAGNTEAFF. This chain links TRBV6-2 or TRBV6-3 with TRBJ1-1; 10 nucleotides agree with TRBD1. V shed 0 bases, J shed 1 base, and the junction held 8 bases outside the gene matches. This CDR3 contains 18 residues. In germline, CDR1 is MNHEY, CDR2 SVGEGT.

The rearrangement links TRBV20-1 to TRBJ1-1; D gene unclear. V lost 3 bases and J lost 2, with 10 bases in between. This CDR3 region has 13 residues. Germline V gene sequence: CDR1 DFQATT, CDR2 SNEGSKA (reference sequence). The CDR3 DNA sequence: TGCAGTGCTAGTAGACACTCTAACACTGAAGCTTTCTTT. Translation: CSASRHSNTEAFF.

Turning to this clonotype: Sequence at one end of the junction differs from germline and may be a read error. The chain recombines TRBV29-1 with TRBJ1-2, with D unresolved. The CDR3 is 9 residues long. Germline CDR1 reads SQVTM; CDR2 reads ANQGSEA. Here the CDR3 reads CSVEEAGAF. CDR3 DNA: TGCAGCGTTGAAGAGGCAGGAGCCTTC.